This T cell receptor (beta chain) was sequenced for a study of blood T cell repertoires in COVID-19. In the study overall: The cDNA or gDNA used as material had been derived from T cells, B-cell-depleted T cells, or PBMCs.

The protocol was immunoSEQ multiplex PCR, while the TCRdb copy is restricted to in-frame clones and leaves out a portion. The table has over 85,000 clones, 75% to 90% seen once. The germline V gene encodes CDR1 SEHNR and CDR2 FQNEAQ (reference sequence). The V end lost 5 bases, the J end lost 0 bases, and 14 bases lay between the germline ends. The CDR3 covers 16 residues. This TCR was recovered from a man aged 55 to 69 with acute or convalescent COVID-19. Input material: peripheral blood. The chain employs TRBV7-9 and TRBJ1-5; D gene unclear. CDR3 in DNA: TGTGCCAGCAGCCCTGCGGGGAAGAATAGCAATCAGCCCCAGCATTTT. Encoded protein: CASSPAGKNSNQPQHF.